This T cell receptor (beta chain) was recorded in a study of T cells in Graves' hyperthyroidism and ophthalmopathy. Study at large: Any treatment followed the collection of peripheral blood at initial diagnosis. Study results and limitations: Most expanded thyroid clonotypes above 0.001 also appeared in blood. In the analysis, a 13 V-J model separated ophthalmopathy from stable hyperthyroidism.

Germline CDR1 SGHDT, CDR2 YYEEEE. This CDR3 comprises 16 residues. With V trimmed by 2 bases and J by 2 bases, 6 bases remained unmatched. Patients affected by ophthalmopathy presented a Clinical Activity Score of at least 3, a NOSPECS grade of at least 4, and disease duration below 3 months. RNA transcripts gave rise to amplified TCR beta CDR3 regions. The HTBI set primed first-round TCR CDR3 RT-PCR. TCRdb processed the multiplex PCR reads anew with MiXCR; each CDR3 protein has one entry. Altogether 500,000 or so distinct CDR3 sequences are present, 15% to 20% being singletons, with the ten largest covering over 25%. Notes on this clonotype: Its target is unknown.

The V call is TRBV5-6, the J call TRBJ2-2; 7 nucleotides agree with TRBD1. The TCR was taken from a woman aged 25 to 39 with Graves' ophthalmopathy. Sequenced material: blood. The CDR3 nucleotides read TGTGCCAGCAGCTTAGGCAGGGGGAAAAACACCGGGGAGCTGTTTTTT. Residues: CASSLGRGKNTGELFF.